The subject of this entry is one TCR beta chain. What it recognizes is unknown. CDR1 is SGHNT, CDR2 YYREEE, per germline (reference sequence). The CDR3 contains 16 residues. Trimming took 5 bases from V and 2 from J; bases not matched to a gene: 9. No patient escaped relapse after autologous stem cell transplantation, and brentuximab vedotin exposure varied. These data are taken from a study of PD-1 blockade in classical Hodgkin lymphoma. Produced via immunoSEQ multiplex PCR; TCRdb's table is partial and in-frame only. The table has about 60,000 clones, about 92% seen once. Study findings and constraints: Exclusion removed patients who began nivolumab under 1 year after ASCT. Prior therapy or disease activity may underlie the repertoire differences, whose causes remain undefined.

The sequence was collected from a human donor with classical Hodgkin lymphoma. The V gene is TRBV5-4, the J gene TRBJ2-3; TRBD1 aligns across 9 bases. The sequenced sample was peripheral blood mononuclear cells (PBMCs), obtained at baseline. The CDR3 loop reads CASSPGTGKLTDTQYF. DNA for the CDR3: TGTGCCAGCAGTCCCGGGACAGGGAAGCTCACAGATACGCAGTATTTT.